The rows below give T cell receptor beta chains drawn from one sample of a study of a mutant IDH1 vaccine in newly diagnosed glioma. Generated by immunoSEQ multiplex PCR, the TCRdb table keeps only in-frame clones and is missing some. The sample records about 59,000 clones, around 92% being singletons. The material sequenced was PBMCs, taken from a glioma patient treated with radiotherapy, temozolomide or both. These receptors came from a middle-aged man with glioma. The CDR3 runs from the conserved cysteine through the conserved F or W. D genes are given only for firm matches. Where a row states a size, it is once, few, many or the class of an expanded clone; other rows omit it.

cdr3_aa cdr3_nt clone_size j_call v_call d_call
CASSSGIYEQYF TGTGCCAGCAGCTCTGGGATCTACGAGCAGTACTTC NA TRBJ2-7 TRBV5-8 NA
CASSQDSGNPYEQYF TGTGCCAGCAGCCAAGATTCTGGGAATCCCTACGAGCAGTACTTC NA TRBJ2-7 TRBV4-2 NA
CASSQDEGPYEQYF TGCGCCAGCAGCCAAGACGAGGGACCCTACGAGCAGTACTTC NA TRBJ2-7 TRBV4-1 NA
CASSQEPHADTQYF TGTGCCAGCAGCCAAGAGCCCCACGCAGATACGCAGTATTTT NA TRBJ2-3 TRBV4-2 NA
CASSQVTGANYGYTF TGCGCCAGCAGCCAAGTTACAGGGGCTAACTATGGCTACACCTTC NA TRBJ1-2 TRBV4-1 TRBD1
CSADAGAGTDTQYF TGCAGCGCCGACGCCGGGGCCGGCACAGATACGCAGTATTTT NA TRBJ2-3 TRBV29-1 NA
CASRPSGANLGDNEQFF TGTGCCAGCAGACCCTCCGGGGCCAACCTAGGCGACAATGAGCAGTTCTTC NA TRBJ2-1 TRBV5-5 NA
CASSYLPAGSTDTQYF TGTGCCAGCAGTTACCTACCAGCGGGGTCCACAGATACGCAGTATTTT NA TRBJ2-3 TRBV6-5 TRBD2
CASSIVGTGPYEQYF TGTGCCAGTAGTATAGTAGGGACAGGTCCCTACGAGCAGTACTTC NA TRBJ2-7 TRBV19 TRBD1
CASSATGIKTQYF TGTGCCAGCAGCGCGACAGGGATCAAAACGCAGTATTTT once TRBJ2-3 TRBV13 TRBD1
CASRTGIPNEKLFF TGTGCCAGCAGAACGGGGATTCCTAATGAAAAACTGTTTTTT NA TRBJ1-4 TRBV7-2 NA
CASSLVSGPGANVLTF TGCGCCAGCAGCTTGGTATCGGGACCTGGGGCCAACGTCCTGACTTTC NA TRBJ2-6 TRBV5-1 NA
CSVEGQEAFF TGCAGCGTTGAGGGACAGGAAGCTTTCTTT NA TRBJ1-1 TRBV29-1 TRBD1
CASSYDGGNTEAFF TGCGCCAGCAGCTATGACGGGGGTAACACTGAAGCTTTCTTT NA TRBJ1-1 TRBV5-1 NA
CASSLQGRKNGYTF TGTGCCAGCAGCTTGCAGGGGCGGAAAAATGGCTACACCTTC NA TRBJ1-2 TRBV5-4 NA
CASSYLGRGLTNNEQFF TGTGCCAGCAGCTACCTCGGACGTGGTCTAACCAACAATGAGCAGTTCTTC NA TRBJ2-1 TRBV7-3 NA
CASSFSPAVGELFF TGTGCCAGTAGTTTCTCACCAGCTGTAGGGGAGCTGTTTTTT NA TRBJ2-2 TRBV19 NA
CSVERLGHSLSFINYGYTF TGCAGCGTTGAAAGACTGGGTCACAGCCTTTCTTTCATTAACTATGGCTACACCTTC NA TRBJ1-2 TRBV29-1 NA
CASSLGGNYGYTF TGTGCCAGCAGCTTAGGGGGCAACTATGGCTACACCTTC NA TRBJ1-2 TRBV7-9 NA
CASSEEGGTEAFF TGCGCCAGCAGTGAGGAGGGGGGGACTGAAGCTTTCTTT NA TRBJ1-1 TRBV10-2 NA
CASKGTEGQPQHF TGTGCCAGCAAGGGGACAGAGGGTCAGCCCCAGCATTTT NA TRBJ1-5 TRBV6-5 TRBD1
CASTEGRVTDTQYF TGTGCCAGTACGGAGGGCCGGGTCACAGATACGCAGTATTTT NA TRBJ2-3 TRBV7-3 NA
CASSLRLLLDSVASGANVLTF TGTGCCAGCAGTTTACGTTTGCTGTTGGACAGCGTAGCCTCTGGGGCCAACGTCCTGACTTTC once TRBJ2-6 TRBV27 NA
CASSQDPGAGREQYF TGTGCCAGCAGCCAAGACCCCGGGGCGGGGCGGGAGCAGTACTTC NA TRBJ2-7 TRBV14 NA
CASTREGRHTEAFF TGTGCCAGCACTCGTGAGGGGCGCCACACTGAAGCTTTCTTT NA TRBJ1-1 TRBV28 NA
CASSLVGQGAGYGYTF TGTGCCAGCAGCTTAGTTGGACAGGGGGCTGGATATGGCTACACCTTC NA TRBJ1-2 TRBV7-2 TRBD1
CASSYSTGGAETQYF TGTGCCAGCAGTTACTCTACCGGGGGGGCAGAGACCCAGTACTTC NA TRBJ2-5 TRBV6-5 TRBD2
CASSSAGGSDTQYF TGTGCCAGCAGCTCAGCGGGAGGGTCGGATACGCAGTATTTT NA TRBJ2-3 TRBV7-3 TRBD2
CASSVGELNEKLFF TGTGCCAGCAGTGTTGGGGAACTTAATGAAAAACTGTTTTTT NA TRBJ1-4 TRBV2 NA
CASIDSLSNYGYTF TGTGCCAGCATCGACAGTCTATCGAACTATGGCTACACCTTC NA TRBJ1-2 TRBV6-6 NA
CASSITSYEQYF TGCGCCAGCAGTATAACTTCCTACGAGCAGTACTTC NA TRBJ2-7 TRBV10-2 NA